This TCR beta chain was recorded in a study of cytomegalovirus exposure and HLA in healthy donors. Study-wide results and caveats: A link between a missense DCLRE1C variant and TCR beta V- and J-gene trimming emerged from a later analysis.

Remarks on this clone: What it recognizes is unknown.

The primer mix had 60 Vbeta and 13 Jbeta primers. TCRdb's table, derived via immunoSEQ multiplex PCR, lists solely in-frame clones and lacks some. This sample's table reports about 130,000 clones. Per the germline V gene, CDR1 is SGHNT and CDR2 is YENEEA. The CDR3 consists of 13 residues. The ends were cut back, 7 bases at V and 1 base at J, with 10 bases in the middle. Sequencing was done on a sample of PBMCs. The receptor comes from a man in his forties in good health and CMV-seronegative. This chain joins TRBV11-3 and TRBJ1-2; possibly TRBD1 for D (5 bases). The CDR3 loop is CASNTGDNYGYTF. CDR3 bases: TGTGCCAGCAATACAGGCGATAACTATGGCTACACCTTC.